The entry that follows covers one TCR beta chain sequence. This clone was seen a handful of times. Its antigen remains unidentified. Base qualities are missing; no much larger clone stands one base away. Libraries were built with the immunoSEQ multiplex PCR assay. A mixture of 60 forward primers for TCR Vbeta segments and 13 reverse primers for TCR Jbeta segments was used in the multiplex PCR. The CDR3 region of rearranged TCR beta genes was amplified from genomic DNA by a multiplex PCR assay. The amplified TCR beta libraries were sequenced on the Illumina HiSeq System as 87-base-pair reads. As for the original processing: Across the roughly 700 repertoires, a later analysis counted tens of millions of unique TCR beta chains, roughly 11 million of which were shared by at least two donors. Raw reads were error-corrected and collapsed into unique sequences with a nearest-neighbor algorithm that merged closely related sequences to remove PCR and sequencing errors. To assign V, D and J gene segments, CDR3 sequences were aligned to IMGT reference sequences. Each retained sequence needed at least a six-nucleotide match to both a V gene segment and a J gene segment. A rearrangement was called productive if the CDR3 had no stop codons and remained in frame with V and J, and every other rearrangement was called non-productive. CDR3 was defined by IMGT convention, running from the second conserved V-encoded cysteine to the conserved J-encoded phenylalanine. The earlier analysis of some 600 of the donors excluded sequences that lacked an unambiguous match to a single V gene segment. An earlier analysis of about 600 of the donors called V segments functional above 56.7% productive rearrangements and segregating when the between-donor standard deviation exceeded 5%. A statistical classification framework was built to diagnose cytomegalovirus status from the catalog of TCR beta chain sequences. In a later analysis, V and J genes were assigned by comparing TCR nucleotide sequences against IMGT/GENE-DB human TR gene sequences. Using the TCRdist pipeline, a later analysis assigned CDR3 sequences along with most-parsimonious VDJ recombination scenarios. In a later analysis, each TCR beta chain was defined by its CDR3 amino acid sequence together with its V-gene family, and reads lacking a unique V-gene family were excluded. As a way to deal with suspected cross-contamination and a sequencing artifact, a later analysis dropped nearly 600 nucleotide sequences that were highly shared and had low generation probability. For each public chain, a later analysis derived a clonal expansion index from normalized ranks of inferred template counts within each repertoire. A later analysis computed generation probabilities with a VDJ recombination model fitted to out-of-frame rearrangements, and checked the results against IGoR. A later analysis scored TCR-TCR, TCR-HLA and TCR-CMV co-occurrence with hypergeometric tests, applying a repertoire-size bias correction to TCR pairs. A later analysis estimated false discovery rates by permuting HLA or CMV assignments 20 times. In a later analysis, co-occurring TCRs were grouped with DBSCAN, and TCRdist sequence similarity was added when clustering was performed within HLA-allele-positive subsets. For co-occurrence clustering, repertoires with fewer than 30,000 or more than 120,000 public chains were excluded, along with roughly 5 repertoires with anomalous nucleotide sharing. Imported from immuneACCESS, the table was reduced by TCRdb to in-frame sequences with V and J called. These copies leave out some clones; in studies compared against another copy, an unresolved V gene accounts for under half, and the cause of the remainder is not known. V and J calls and clone size are given by that table; D and trimming were obtained from the DNA. For this sample there are about 150,000 clones; 75% to 85% appear just once. The ten largest clonotypes hold roughly 7.1% of the sample.

The sample belongs to a study of cytomegalovirus exposure and HLA in healthy donors (dated by TCRdb to about 2017). Notes on the research overall: In an earlier analysis of approximately 640 of the donors, 276 Gb of sequence data and 90 million to 120 million unique TCR beta sequences from roughly 180 million T cells were reported. To study patterns of TCR occurrence, a later analysis re-analyzed previously published TCR beta repertoires from under 750 donors and added high-resolution HLA genotyping. Of the 300 to 500 genotyped donors, 70% to 90% were placed in the genetic ancestry cluster associated with self-reported Caucasian donors. Alongside the repertoire data, information on donor age, sex, ethnicity and CMV serostatus was compiled. Among about 370 genotyped donors of the cohort, an average of around 250,000 unique TCR beta nucleotide sequences was sequenced per donor, of which roughly 17% were non-productive. HLA typing covered class I and class II loci at four-digit resolution. A later genetic analysis used genome-wide SNP genotypes for about 60% of the 666 donors, treating that subset as a discovery cohort. Typing coverage varied by locus: about 620-630 donors for A, B, C, DRB1 and DQB1; approximately 500 for DQA1; approximately 610 for DPA1; approximately 490 for DPB1. All discovery cohort repertoires had been generated on a single sequencing platform. An early release covering roughly 600 HLA-typed donors comprised about 300 gigabases of sequencing data and 85 million or so unique TCR sequences. Using immunosequencing, the study profiled T cell repertoires from about 610 subjects and related those repertoires to cytomegalovirus serostatus. Because of strong linkage in the cohort, four or five DR-DQ haplotypes were treated as single units for association and clustering. The study aimed to test whether cataloging public T cell receptors could reveal signatures of past pathogen exposure. The later analysis used no new phenotypic data to find candidate immune exposures, relying instead on TCR beta sequences and their occurrence across donors. An earlier analysis of approximately 500 of the donors applied high-throughput TCR beta sequencing to assess whether each TCR beta V gene segment acted as functional or pseudogenic. To predict cytomegalovirus infection status, the study combined high-throughput TCR immunosequencing, statistical association of individual TCRs with disease status, and machine learning. Besides the first cohort of 666 subjects, a separate validation cohort made up of 120 different subjects was used.

The CDR3 numbers 16 residues from cysteine through phenylalanine. The read is trimmed to its CDR3 DNA, 48 bases read in frame from base 1. Relative to germline, V is missing 9 bases and J is missing 5 bases, with 15 bases of the junction outside any gene match. CDR1 and CDR2, looked up from the germline V gene (reference sequence), are MNHEY and SMNVEV. The cohort consisted of approximately 690 healthy bone marrow donors. At the time of sampling, all cohort members were nominally healthy, though unrecorded immune exposures were likely present. The donor tested CMV seropositive and was one of the 289 seropositive cohort members. A peripheral blood sample was collected from each donor, and TCR beta sequencing was performed on peripheral blood mononuclear cells. The Qiagen DNeasy Blood Extraction Kit was used to extract genomic DNA from the blood cell samples. The study at large found these results: While some public TCRs were present in many individuals, most TCR sequences turned up only very rarely across donors. Assigning TCR associations to individual alleles was difficult when HLA alleles, especially DR and DQ, strongly co-occurred. Presence/absence analyses assumed roughly uniform sequencing depth across donors, an assumption that may not hold. A total of 164 TCR beta chains were listed by the study as associated with cytomegalovirus. Compared with the approximately 710-donor mean, donors in an Asian-associated ancestry cluster had fewer N-insertions in productive TCRs, according to a later genetic analysis. In vitro tests confirmed that a few of the cytomegalovirus-associated TCR beta chains recognize cytomegalovirus antigens. For the cohort, immune exposure information was limited to CMV serostatus. In a later analysis, HLA-associated TCR beta chains showed more clonal expansion and lower generation probabilities than non-associated chains that were equally common. Linkage disequilibrium might explain the correlated functional status among segregating V segments, but an unknown experimental factor could not be ruled out. The authors suggested that the approach could potentially be extended to other disease states and immunological phenotypes. A later analysis reported that several top co-occurrence clusters appeared linked to parvovirus B19, influenza, CMV and Epstein-Barr virus. In an earlier analysis of 587 of the donors, most TCR beta V segments were observed in productive rearrangements about 90% or about 30% of the time, broadly matching IMGT annotations. Because the 87-base-pair reads could not distinguish some IMGT-functional V segments, including TRBV6-2 and TRBV6-3, those segments were excluded. In a later analysis, most CMV-associated TCR beta chains were found to appear HLA-restricted, with HLA associations seemingly driven largely by CMV exposure. A further reported finding was that TCR beta sequences accurately predicted the HLA-A and HLA-B alleles for most subjects in the first cohort. The cohort was sequenced for TCR beta chains only, and without alpha or paired-chain data the features that could be detected were limited. Because HLA typing was missing for some donors at each locus, association tests included only the typed subset. Because counts were too low, about 15 rarely observed V segments, including chromosome 9 orphons, were left out of the earlier analysis of approximately 500 of the donors. A cluster of highly shared sequence variants was judged likely to represent a technical artifact of the sequencing pipeline. Cytomegalovirus status was reported to be diagnosed by the classifier with high specificity and sensitivity in both the original and validation cohorts. At a false discovery rate of 0.05, a later analysis linked under 20,000 TCR beta sequences to specific HLA alleles. In a later analysis, the rate of TCR association differed among HLA loci, with DRB1 alleles having the most associated TCRs and HLA-C alleles having the fewest. An association between a missense DCLRE1C variant and V-gene and J-gene trimming of TCR beta chains was found in a later genetic analysis and replicated in an independent cohort.

Specimen: PBMCs. The TCR sequence derives from a man aged 25 to 40 in good health and CMV-seropositive. Recombination joined TRBV27 with TRBJ1-4; 7 middle bases align to TRBD1. The DNA sequence is TGTGCCAGTCGACCTCACAGGCCGGGACAGAATGAAAAACTGTTTTTT. Translated, this gives CASRPHRPGQNEKLFF.